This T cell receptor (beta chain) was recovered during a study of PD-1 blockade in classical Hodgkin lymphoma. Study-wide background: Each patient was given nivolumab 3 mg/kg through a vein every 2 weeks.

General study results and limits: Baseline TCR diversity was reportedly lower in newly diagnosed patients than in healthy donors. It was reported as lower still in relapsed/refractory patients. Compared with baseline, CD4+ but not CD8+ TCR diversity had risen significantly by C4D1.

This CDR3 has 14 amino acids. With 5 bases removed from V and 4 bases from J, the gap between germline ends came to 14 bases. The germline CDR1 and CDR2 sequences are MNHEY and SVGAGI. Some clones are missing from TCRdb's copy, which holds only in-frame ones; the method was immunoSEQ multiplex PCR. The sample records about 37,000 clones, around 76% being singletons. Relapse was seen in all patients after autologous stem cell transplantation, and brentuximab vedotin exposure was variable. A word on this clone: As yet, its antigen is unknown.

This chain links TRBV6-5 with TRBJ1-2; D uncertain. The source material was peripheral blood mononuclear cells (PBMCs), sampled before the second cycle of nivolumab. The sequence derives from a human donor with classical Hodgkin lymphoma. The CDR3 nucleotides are TGTGCCAGCAGTCCCAACGGCCAAGTCTATGGCTACACCTTC. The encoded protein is CASSPNGQVYGYTF.